This entry lists 25 T cell receptor beta chains sequenced from one sample in a study of blood T cell repertoires in COVID-19. The table came from immunoSEQ multiplex PCR; TCRdb's copy has only in-frame clones and leaves some out. In the table there are about 340,000 clones, approximately 90% of which are singletons. Sequences were obtained from peripheral blood. Receptors were obtained from a woman between 18 and 30 years old who had recovered from COVID-19.

The J gene is TRBJ2-1, the V gene TRBV27; TRBD2 might be the D (5 bases). Trimming took 4 bases from V and 1 from J, leaving 17 bases between them. Germline loops: CDR1 MNHEY, CDR2 SMNVEV (reference sequence). This CDR3 is 17 amino acids long. This CDR3 reads CASSWARVRVSYNEQFF. CDR3 sequence (DNA): TGTGCCAGCAGTTGGGCCCGGGTGAGGGTATCCTACAATGAGCAGTTCTTC.

V usage is TRBV4-3 and J usage is TRBJ2-1; 7 nucleotides agree with TRBD2. V lost 0 bases, J lost 10 bases, and 9 bases stayed unmatched. CDR1 and CDR2 from the germline V gene are LGHNA and YSLEER. The CDR3 is 15 amino acids. CDR3: CASSQDIWSGTEQFF. CDR3 coding DNA: TGCGCCAGCAGCCAAGATATATGGAGCGGGACGGAGCAGTTCTTC.

This rearrangement joins TRBV6-2 or TRBV6-3 to TRBJ2-1; tentative D call: TRBD2 (5 bases). V lost 5 bases and J 6 bases, leaving 14 bases between the germline ends. The CDR3 contains 14 residues. Germline CDR1 is MNHEY and CDR2 is SVGEGT. CDR3 in amino acids: CASSGLRSRNEQFF. CDR3 DNA sequence: TGTGCCAGCAGTGGACTTCGAAGCCGCAATGAGCAGTTCTTC.

This chain links TRBV5-1 with TRBJ2-2; D remains unclear. V was clipped by 5 bases and J by 6 bases, with 11 bases between them. The germline gives CDR1 SGHRS, CDR2 YFSETQ. CDR3 length: 13 residues. DNA of the CDR3: TGCGCCAGCAGTTTCGACGGAGCCGGGGAGCTGTTTTTT. This gives the protein CASSFDGAGELFF.

The chain links TRBV5-1 to TRBJ1-1; 9 nucleotides line up with TRBD1. In germline, CDR1 is SGHRS, CDR2 YFSETQ. With 4 bases clipped from V and 0 bases from J, the junction kept 7 bases outside the gene matches. The CDR3 covers 16 residues. As DNA, the CDR3 is TGCGCCAGCAGCGTGGGGACAGGGAGCATGAACACTGAAGCTTTCTTT. It is translated as CASSVGTGSMNTEAFF.

This chain connects TRBV9 to TRBJ2-1; 9 nucleotides line up with TRBD2. Per the germline V gene, CDR1 is SGDLS and CDR2 is YYNGEE. The CDR3 sequence is 18 residues long. V lost 0 bases to trimming and J lost 7 bases; unmatched junction nucleotides: 14. CDR3 coding DNA: TGTGCCAGCAGCGTAGTTGGCGACGCGGGAGGGCCGAGGAATGAGCAGTTCTTC. It specifies CASSVVGDAGGPRNEQFF.

The genes are TRBV6-6 and TRBJ2-7, with D possibly TRBD1 on 6 matching bases. The CDR3 length is 14 residues. Germline CDR1 and CDR2: MNHNY and SVGAGI (reference sequence). The V gene lost 0 bases and the J gene lost 7 bases, with 13 bases spanning the gap. DNA for the CDR3: TGTGCCAGCAGTTACTCGGGGCAGGGGAATGAGCAGTACGTC. This gives the protein CASSYSGQGNEQYV.

This sequence joins TRBV27 and TRBJ1-1; a possible D gene is TRBD1 (5 bases). Trimming left V 9 bases short and J 7 bases short, with 9 bases between. Per the germline V gene, CDR1 is MNHEY and CDR2 is SMNVEV (reference sequence). This CDR3 region has 10 residues. CDR3 residues: CARGGFEAFF. The CDR3 coding sequence is TGTGCCAGGGGGGGTTTTGAAGCTTTCTTT.

This clone was seen a few times. The V call is TRBV7-2, the J call TRBJ2-1; 7 nucleotides align to TRBD2. Germline-derived CDR1 and CDR2 are SGHTA and FQGNSA. CDR3 length: 17 residues. J was trimmed by 0 bases and V by 3 bases; bases with no gene match: 8. CDR3 nucleotide sequence: TGTGCCAGCAGCTTGCGACTAGCCACACTCTCCTACAATGAGCAGTTCTTC. Protein: CASSLRLATLSYNEQFF.

The V gene is TRBV5-5, the J gene TRBJ2-1; 9 nucleotides line up with TRBD2. After removal of 4 bases from V and 5 bases from J, the junction contained 10 bases not matched to a gene. The CDR3 contains 16 residues. Per the germline V gene, CDR1 is SGHKS and CDR2 is YYEKEE (reference sequence). The CDR3: CASSQMLAGVHNEQFF. The CDR3 DNA reads as TGTGCCAGCAGCCAAATGTTAGCGGGAGTCCACAATGAGCAGTTCTTC.

The genes are TRBV5-1 and TRBJ1-4; D unclear. This CDR3 spans 13 amino acids. V was trimmed by 4 bases and J by 0 bases, leaving 4 bases between them. Germline values: CDR1 SGHRS, CDR2 YFSETQ. The chain's CDR3 is CASSPATNEKLFF. CDR3 DNA sequence: TGCGCCAGCAGCCCGGCAACTAATGAAAAACTGTTTTTT.

The V and J genes are TRBV21-1 and TRBJ1-2; the tabulated D call, TRBD1, remains unverified against the DNA. TRBV21-1 is designated a pseudogene. This CDR3 is 14 amino acids long. The CDR3 protein is CASSGQGGGYGYTF. The CDR3 nucleotides read TGTGCCAGCAGCGGACAGGGGGGCGGGTATGGCTACACCTTC.

This rearrangement joins TRBV2 to TRBJ2-1, with 8 bases matching TRBD1. Germline lookup yields CDR1 SNHLY and CDR2 FYNNEI. The CDR3 length is 15 residues. Trimming cost V 3 bases and J 7 bases; bases outside gene matches: 8. The CDR3 DNA is TGTGCCAGCAGTGATAGTACAGGGGGTAGGAATGAGCAGTTCTTC. It codes for CASSDSTGGRNEQFF.

The chain carries TRBV2 and TRBJ2-2; 7 bases agree with TRBD2. V shed 5 bases, J shed 1 base, and the junction held 13 bases outside the gene matches. The CDR3 loop spans 18 amino acids. CDR1 is SNHLY and CDR2 is FYNNEI in the germline V gene. CDR3 in amino acids: CASSTRHGGNLNTGELFF. CDR3 DNA: TGTGCCAGCAGTACCCGGCACGGGGGGAATTTGAACACCGGGGAGCTGTTTTTT.

The V call is TRBV3-1 (or the pseudogene TRBV3-2), the J call TRBJ1-2, with 7 positions matching TRBD1. The V and J ends lost 0 bases and 4 bases, in that order; junction bases with no gene match: 8. The CDR3 covers 16 residues. CDR1 is LGHDT and CDR2 is YNNKEL in the germline V gene (reference sequence). CDR3 loop: CASSQEVTGTVYGYTF. Here the CDR3 DNA reads TGTGCCAGCAGCCAAGAGGTAACCGGGACAGTCTATGGCTACACCTTC.

The chain employs TRBV14 and TRBJ2-2; D uncertain. CDR1 is SGHDN and CDR2 is FVKESK in the germline V gene. CDR3 length equals 13 residues. V was trimmed by 1 base and J by 7 bases, leaving 7 bases between them. This chain's CDR3 is CASSQAFGGELFF. In nucleotides, the CDR3 is TGTGCCAGCAGCCAAGCGTTCGGCGGGGAGCTGTTTTTT.

The V gene is TRBV27, the J gene TRBJ1-6; D ambiguous. The CDR3 covers 17 residues. Germline-derived CDR1 and CDR2 are MNHEY and SMNVEV (reference sequence). V was clipped by 5 bases and J by 7 bases, with 21 bases between them. The CDR3: CASSPSEDQTRNSPLHF. As DNA, the CDR3 is TGTGCCAGCAGTCCCTCGGAGGACCAAACGAGGAATTCACCCCTCCACTTT.

The chain has TRBV10-3 and TRBJ2-1, with 7 bases aligning to TRBD2. Germline V gives CDR1 ENHRY, CDR2 SYGVKD. There are 14 residues in the CDR3. After removal of 10 bases from V and 0 bases from J, the junction contained 6 bases not matched to a gene. DNA for the CDR3: TGTGCCACCGGCGGCGGGAGCTCCTACAATGAGCAGTTCTTC. Protein product: CATGGGSSYNEQFF.

This clone was observed a few times. The chain has TRBV11-3 and TRBJ1-1; D gene unclear. V shed 4 bases and J shed 3 bases, with 6 bases lying between them. CDR1 and CDR2 (germline): SGHNT, YENEEA. CDR3 length: 12 residues. The CDR3 coding sequence is TGTGCCAGCAGCTCAGACTACACTGAAGCTTTCTTT. Translation: CASSSDYTEAFF. Using reference TRBV11-3 and TRBJ1-1 for the parts outside the CDR3, the full variable domain is EAGVVQSPRYKIIEKKQPVAFWCNPISGHNTLYWYLQNLGQGPELLIRYENEEAVDDSQLPKDRFSAERLKGVDSTLKIQPAELGDSAVYLCASSSDYTEAFFGQGTRLTVV.

The chain uses TRBV29-1 and TRBJ1-1; D is undetermined. V lost 6 bases, J lost 4 bases, and 12 bases lay in between. The CDR3 runs to 12 residues. Germline V gene data show CDR1 as SQVTM and CDR2 as ANQGSEA. CDR3: CSVSHSGTEAFF. Written as DNA, the CDR3 is TGCAGCGTGTCCCACAGCGGCACTGAAGCTTTCTTT.

This sequence joins TRBV29-1 and TRBJ2-2; 11 bases fit TRBD2. Losses at the gene ends were 7 bases for V and 6 bases for J; bases not matched to a gene: 7. Germline V lookup: CDR1 SQVTM, CDR2 ANQGSEA. The CDR3 length is 14 residues. The CDR3 bases are TGCAGCGCGACCCTAGCGGGGGGCCCCGGGGAGCTGTTTTTT. The encoded protein is CSATLAGGPGELFF.

The chain joins TRBV27 to TRBJ1-1, with a possible D match to TRBD1 (5 bases). Germline assignment: CDR1 MNHEY and CDR2 SMNVEV (reference sequence). Deletions cut 6 bases from V and 1 base from J, with 12 bases between. CDR3 length equals 14 residues. The CDR3 DNA reads as TGTGCCAGCAGACTCGGGGGGGGGAACACTGAAGCTTTCTTT. It yields the protein CASRLGGGNTEAFF.

This clone was observed a few times. The chain employs TRBV4-1 and TRBJ1-2, with TRBD1 matching 7 bases. Looked up from germline, CDR1 is MGHRA and CDR2 is YSYEKL. The CDR3 runs 14 residues. Trimming removed 4 bases from V and 1 base from J; junction bases left unmatched: 3. In DNA form, the CDR3 reads TGCGCCAGCAGCCGTCGACAGGGTAACTATGGCTACACCTTC. The encoded protein is CASSRRQGNYGYTF.

This clone was counted a single time. CDR3 nucleotides: TGCGCCAGCAGCCAAGACTTTGGGACAGACGGTGAAAAACTGTTTTTT. This gives the protein CASSQDFGTDGEKLFF. The chain is built from TRBV4-3 and TRBJ1-4; 7 bases are shared with TRBD1. The CDR3 is 16 amino acids. Germline V CDR1 and CDR2: LGHNA, YSLEER. V gave up 0 bases and J gave up 7 bases; unmatched junction bases: 8.

The CDR3 loop reads CASSLGGVAGVYNEQFF. Written as DNA, the CDR3 is TGTGCCAGCAGCTTAGGAGGGGTAGCGGGAGTCTACAATGAGCAGTTCTTC. The V call is TRBV11-3, the J call TRBJ2-1; 9 bases match TRBD2. The germline CDR1 and CDR2 sequences are SGHNT and YENEEA. This CDR3 contains 17 residues. J lost 3 bases, V lost 1 base, and 7 bases had no gene match. Supplemented by reference TRBV11-3 and TRBJ2-1, the full variable domain reads EAGVVQSPRYKIIEKKQPVAFWCNPISGHNTLYWYLQNLGQGPELLIRYENEEAVDDSQLPKDRFSAERLKGVDSTLKIQPAELGDSAVYLCASSLGGVAGVYNEQFFGPGTRLTVL.